The sequence of this T cell receptor beta chain was determined in a study of shared clonotypes between healthy human individuals. The table came from immunoSEQ multiplex PCR; TCRdb's copy has only in-frame clones and leaves some out. The sample includes 850,000 to 1,200,000 clones, under 80% seen only once; the top ten take about 1.5%. V lost 3 bases to trimming and J lost 0 bases; unmatched junction nucleotides: 9. Germline values: CDR1 MGHRA, CDR2 YSYEKL. The CDR3 runs to 18 residues. The clonotype comes from a man aged 18 to 29 in good health. The sample consisted of memory CD4+ T cells sorted from blood. This sample's subset: CD45RA-negative fraction. This chain links TRBV4-1 with TRBJ2-2; TRBD1 agrees at 8 bases. CDR3 DNA: TGCGCCAGCAGCCAGTTGCCCGGGACAGGTGCGAACACCGGGGAGCTGTTTTTT. Its protein is CASSQLPGTGANTGELFF.